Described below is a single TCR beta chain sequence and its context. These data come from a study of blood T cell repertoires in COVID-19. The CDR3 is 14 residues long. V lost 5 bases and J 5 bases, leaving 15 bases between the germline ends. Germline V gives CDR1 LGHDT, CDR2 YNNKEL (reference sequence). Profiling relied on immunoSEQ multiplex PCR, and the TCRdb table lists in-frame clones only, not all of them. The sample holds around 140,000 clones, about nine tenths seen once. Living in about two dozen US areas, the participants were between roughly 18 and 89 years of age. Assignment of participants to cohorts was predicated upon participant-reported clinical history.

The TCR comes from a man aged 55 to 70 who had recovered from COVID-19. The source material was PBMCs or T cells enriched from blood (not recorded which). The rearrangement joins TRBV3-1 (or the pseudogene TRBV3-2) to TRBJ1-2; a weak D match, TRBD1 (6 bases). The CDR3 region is CASSLGRQVYGYTF. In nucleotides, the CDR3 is TGTGCCAGCAGCTTAGGGAGACAGGTTTATGGCTACACCTTC.